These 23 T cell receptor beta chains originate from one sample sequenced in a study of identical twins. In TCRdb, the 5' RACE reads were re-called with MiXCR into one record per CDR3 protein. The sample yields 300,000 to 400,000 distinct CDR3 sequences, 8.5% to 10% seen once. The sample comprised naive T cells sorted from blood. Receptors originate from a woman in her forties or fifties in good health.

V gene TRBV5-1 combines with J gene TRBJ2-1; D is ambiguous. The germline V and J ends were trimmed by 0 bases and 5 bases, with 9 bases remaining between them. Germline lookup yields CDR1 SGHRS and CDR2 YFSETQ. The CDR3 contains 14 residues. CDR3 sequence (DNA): TGCGCCAGCAGCTTGGCCAGTTTCAACAATGAGCAGTTCTTC. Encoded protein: CASSLASFNNEQFF.

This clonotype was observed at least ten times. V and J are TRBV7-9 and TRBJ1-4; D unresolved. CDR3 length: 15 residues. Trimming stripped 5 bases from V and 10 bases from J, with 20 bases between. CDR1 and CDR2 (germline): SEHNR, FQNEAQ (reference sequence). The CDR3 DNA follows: TGTGCCAGCAGCGACTCCGGGCCCTCATCCTTAAAACTGTTTTTT. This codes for CASSDSGPSSLKLFF.

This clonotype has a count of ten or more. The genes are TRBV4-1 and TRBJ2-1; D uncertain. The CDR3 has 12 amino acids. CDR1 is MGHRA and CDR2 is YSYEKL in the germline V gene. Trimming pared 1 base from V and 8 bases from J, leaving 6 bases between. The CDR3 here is CASSQAAYEQFF. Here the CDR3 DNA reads TGCGCCAGCAGCCAAGCAGCGTATGAGCAGTTCTTC.

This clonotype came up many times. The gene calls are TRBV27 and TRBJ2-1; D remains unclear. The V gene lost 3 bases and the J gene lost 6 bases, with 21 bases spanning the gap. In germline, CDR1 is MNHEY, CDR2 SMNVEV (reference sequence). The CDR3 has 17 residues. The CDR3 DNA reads TGTGCCAGCAGTTTCCTCGGCGGTAGCTCTGGTCCCAATGAGCAGTTCTTC. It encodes CASSFLGGSSGPNEQFF.

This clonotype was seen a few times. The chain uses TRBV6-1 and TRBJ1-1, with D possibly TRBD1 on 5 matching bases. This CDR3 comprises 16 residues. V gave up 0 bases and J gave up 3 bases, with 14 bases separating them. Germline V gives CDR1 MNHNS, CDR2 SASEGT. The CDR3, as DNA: TGTGCCAGCAGTGAAGCAAGAGGGGTATCGGACACTGAAGCTTTCTTT. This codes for CASSEARGVSDTEAFF.

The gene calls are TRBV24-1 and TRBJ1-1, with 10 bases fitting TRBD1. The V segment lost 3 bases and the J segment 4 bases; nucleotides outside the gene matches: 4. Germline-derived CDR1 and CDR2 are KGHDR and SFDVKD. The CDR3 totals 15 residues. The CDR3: CATSDGGTGATEAFF. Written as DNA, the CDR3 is TGTGCCACCAGTGATGGAGGGACAGGGGCCACTGAAGCTTTCTTT.

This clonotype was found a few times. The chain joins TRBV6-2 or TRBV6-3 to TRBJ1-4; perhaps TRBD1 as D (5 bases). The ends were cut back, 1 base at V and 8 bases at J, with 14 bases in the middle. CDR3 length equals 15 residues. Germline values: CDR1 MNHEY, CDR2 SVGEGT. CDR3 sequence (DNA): TGTGCCAGCAGTTACTGGGACCGGGCCGGGGAAAAACTGTTTTTT. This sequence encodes CASSYWDRAGEKLFF.

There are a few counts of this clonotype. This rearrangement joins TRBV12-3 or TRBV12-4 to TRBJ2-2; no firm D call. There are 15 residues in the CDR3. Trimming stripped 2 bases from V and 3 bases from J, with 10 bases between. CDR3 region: CASSLPPPYTGELFF. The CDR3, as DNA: TGTGCCAGCAGTTTACCCCCCCCGTACACCGGGGAGCTGTTTTTT.

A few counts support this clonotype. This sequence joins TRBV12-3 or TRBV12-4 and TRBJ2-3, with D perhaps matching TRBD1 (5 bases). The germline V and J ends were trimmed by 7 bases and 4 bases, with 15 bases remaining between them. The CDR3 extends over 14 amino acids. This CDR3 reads CASKNSLGADTQYF. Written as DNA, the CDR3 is TGTGCCAGCAAGAACTCTTTAGGGGCAGATACGCAGTATTTT.

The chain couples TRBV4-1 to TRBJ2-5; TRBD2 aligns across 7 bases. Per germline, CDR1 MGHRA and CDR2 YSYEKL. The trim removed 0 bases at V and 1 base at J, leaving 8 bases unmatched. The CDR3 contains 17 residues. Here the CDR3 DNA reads TGCGCCAGCAGCCAAGATGGGTGGGCTAGCGGCCAAGAGACCCAGTACTTC. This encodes CASSQDGWASGQETQYF.

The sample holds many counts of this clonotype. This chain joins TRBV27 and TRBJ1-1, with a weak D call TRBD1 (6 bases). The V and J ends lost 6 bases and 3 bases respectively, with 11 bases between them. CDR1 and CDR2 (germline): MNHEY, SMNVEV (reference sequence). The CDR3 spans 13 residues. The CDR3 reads CASRPDRYTEAFF. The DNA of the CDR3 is TGTGCCAGCAGACCCGACAGGTACACTGAAGCTTTCTTT.

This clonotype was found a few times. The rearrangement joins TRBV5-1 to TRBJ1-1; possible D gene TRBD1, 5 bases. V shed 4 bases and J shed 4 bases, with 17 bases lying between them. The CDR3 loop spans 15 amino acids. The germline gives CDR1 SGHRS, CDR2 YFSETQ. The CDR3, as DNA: TGCGCCAGCAGCATAGAACAGGTTAAGACCACTGAAGCTTTCTTT. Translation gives CASSIEQVKTTEAFF.

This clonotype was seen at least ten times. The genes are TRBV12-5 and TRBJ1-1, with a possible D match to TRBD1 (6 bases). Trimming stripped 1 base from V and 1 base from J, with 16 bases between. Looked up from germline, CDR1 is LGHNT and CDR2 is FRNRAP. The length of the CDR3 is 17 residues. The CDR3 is CASGLGLKTGENTEAFF. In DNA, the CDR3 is TGTGCTAGTGGTTTGGGGCTAAAGACAGGAGAGAACACTGAAGCTTTCTTT. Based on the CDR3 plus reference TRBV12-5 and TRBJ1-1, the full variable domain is DARVTQTPRHKVTEMGQEVTMRCQPILGHNTVFWYRQTMMQGLELLAYFRNRAPLDDSGMPKDRFSAEMPDATLATLKIQPSEPRDSAVYFCASGLGLKTGENTEAFFGQGTRLTVV.

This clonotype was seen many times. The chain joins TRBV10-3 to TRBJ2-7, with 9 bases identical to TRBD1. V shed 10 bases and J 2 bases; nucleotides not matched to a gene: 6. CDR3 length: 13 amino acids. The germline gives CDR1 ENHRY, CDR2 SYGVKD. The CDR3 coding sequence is TGTGCCACCGGGACAGGGAGGGCCTACGAGCAGTACTTC. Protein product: CATGTGRAYEQYF.

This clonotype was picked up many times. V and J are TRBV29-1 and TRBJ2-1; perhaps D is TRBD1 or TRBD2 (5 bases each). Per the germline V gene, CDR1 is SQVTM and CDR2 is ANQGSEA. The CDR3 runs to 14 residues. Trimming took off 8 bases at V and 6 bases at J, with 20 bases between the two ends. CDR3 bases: TGCAGCACTTCCGGGACGAGACGGTTCAATGAGCAGTTCTTC. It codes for CSTSGTRRFNEQFF.

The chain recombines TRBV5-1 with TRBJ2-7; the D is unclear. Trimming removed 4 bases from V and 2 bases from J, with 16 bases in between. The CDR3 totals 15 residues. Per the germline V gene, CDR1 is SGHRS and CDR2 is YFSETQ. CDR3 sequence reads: CASSLDSTDAYEQYF. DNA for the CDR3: TGCGCCAGCAGCCTCGACTCCACGGACGCCTACGAGCAGTACTTC.

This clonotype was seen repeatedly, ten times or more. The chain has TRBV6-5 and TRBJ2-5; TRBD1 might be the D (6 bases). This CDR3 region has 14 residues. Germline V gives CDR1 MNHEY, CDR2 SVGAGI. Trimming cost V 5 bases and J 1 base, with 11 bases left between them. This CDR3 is CASSRHRVQETQYF. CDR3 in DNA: TGTGCCAGCAGTCGCCACAGGGTCCAAGAGACCCAGTACTTC.

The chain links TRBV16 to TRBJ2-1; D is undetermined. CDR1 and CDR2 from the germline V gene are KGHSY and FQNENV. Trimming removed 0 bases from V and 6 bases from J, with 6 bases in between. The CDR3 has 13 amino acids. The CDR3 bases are TGTGCCAGCAGCCAATCGTTGGGCAATGAGCAGTTCTTC. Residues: CASSQSLGNEQFF.

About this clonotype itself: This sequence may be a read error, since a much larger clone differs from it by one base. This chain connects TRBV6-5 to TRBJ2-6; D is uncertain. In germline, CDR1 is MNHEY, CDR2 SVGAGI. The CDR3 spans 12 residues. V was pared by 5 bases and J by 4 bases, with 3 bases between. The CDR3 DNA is TGTGCCAGCAGTCGGGGGGCCAACGTCCTGACTTTC. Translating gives CASSRGANVLTF.

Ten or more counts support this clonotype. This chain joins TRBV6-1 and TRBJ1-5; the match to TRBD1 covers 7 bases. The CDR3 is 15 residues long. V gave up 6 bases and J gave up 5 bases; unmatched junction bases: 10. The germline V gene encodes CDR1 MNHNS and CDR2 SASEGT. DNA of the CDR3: TGTGCCAGCAGCGAATCGAGACAGGGAGATCAGCCCCAGCATTTT. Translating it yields CASSESRQGDQPQHF.

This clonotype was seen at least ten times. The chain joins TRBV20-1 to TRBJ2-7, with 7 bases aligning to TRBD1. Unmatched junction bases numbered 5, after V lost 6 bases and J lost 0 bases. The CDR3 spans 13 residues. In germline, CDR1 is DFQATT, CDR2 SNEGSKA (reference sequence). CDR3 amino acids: CSAMDRRSYEQYV. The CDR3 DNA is TGCAGTGCCATGGACAGGCGCTCCTACGAGCAGTACGTC.

CDR3 sequence (DNA): TGCAGTGCGGGAGACAGGGGAGGTGGCTACACCTTC. It translates to CSAGDRGGGYTF. The chain uses TRBV20-1 and TRBJ1-2; 8 nucleotides agree with TRBD1. The trim removed 6 bases at V and 7 bases at J, leaving 7 bases unmatched. This CDR3 region has 12 residues. The germline CDR1 and CDR2 sequences are DFQATT and SNEGSKA (reference sequence).

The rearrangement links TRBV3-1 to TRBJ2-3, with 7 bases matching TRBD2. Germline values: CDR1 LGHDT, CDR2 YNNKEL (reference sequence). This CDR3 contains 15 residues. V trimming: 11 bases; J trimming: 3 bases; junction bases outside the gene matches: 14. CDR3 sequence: CAAAGSSGKTDTQYF. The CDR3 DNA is TGTGCCGCAGCCGGTAGCAGCGGGAAAACAGATACGCAGTATTTT.